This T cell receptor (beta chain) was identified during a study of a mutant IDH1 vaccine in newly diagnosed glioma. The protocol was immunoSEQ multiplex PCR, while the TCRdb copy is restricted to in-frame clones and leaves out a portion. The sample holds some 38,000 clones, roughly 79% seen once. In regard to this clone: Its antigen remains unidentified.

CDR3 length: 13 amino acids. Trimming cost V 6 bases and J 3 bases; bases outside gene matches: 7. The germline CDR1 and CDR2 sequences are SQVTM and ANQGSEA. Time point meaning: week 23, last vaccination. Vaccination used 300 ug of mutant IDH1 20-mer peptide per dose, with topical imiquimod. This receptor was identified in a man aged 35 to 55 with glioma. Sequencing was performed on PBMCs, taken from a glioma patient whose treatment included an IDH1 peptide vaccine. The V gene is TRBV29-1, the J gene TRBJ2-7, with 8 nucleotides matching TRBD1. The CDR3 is CSVTQGGDYEQYF. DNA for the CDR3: TGCAGCGTCACACAGGGGGGAGACTACGAGCAGTACTTC.